A single sample is the source of the 19 T cell receptor beta chains below, sequenced in a study of shared clonotypes between healthy human individuals. Sequenced by immunoSEQ multiplex PCR; TCRdb stores in-frame clones only, minus some. The sample has more than 2 million clones, roughly 96% seen once. Input material: naive CD4+ T cells sorted from blood. Subset noted: CD45RA+ positively selected. All receptors come from a man younger than 35 in good health.

V usage is TRBV30 and J usage is TRBJ2-3; TRBD2 matches at 7 bases. Germline CDR1 is GTSNPN and CDR2 is SVGIG (reference sequence). Trimming at V came to 0 bases and at J to 1 base, leaving 4 bases not matched to a gene. CDR3 size: 15 residues. As DNA, the CDR3 is TGTGCCTGGAGTGTAGGGAGCGGGGGCACAGATACGCAGTATTTT. Translating it yields CAWSVGSGGTDTQYF.

The V gene is TRBV19, the J gene TRBJ2-5; maybe TRBD1 (6 bases). The CDR3 runs to 19 residues. CDR1 and CDR2 from the germline V gene are LNHDA and SQIVND (reference sequence). V was clipped by 5 bases and J by 3 bases, with 28 bases between them. For the CDR3, the DNA is TGTGCCAGTAGTGCCGACAACAGGGCTACCAGCCCAAGAAAAGAGACCCAGTACTTC. Its translation: CASSADNRATSPRKETQYF.

Regarding this clone: Distinct nucleotide sequences in the sample also encode this CDR3. The chain couples TRBV7-9 to TRBJ1-1; D uncertain. Trimming removed 3 bases from V and 2 bases from J, with 10 bases in between. CDR1 is SEHNR, CDR2 FQNEAQ, per germline (reference sequence). CDR3 length: 14 residues. The CDR3 DNA follows: TGTGCCAGCAGCTTCTCCGGGGTCAACACTGAAGCTTTCTTT. This encodes CASSFSGVNTEAFF.

In this sample, this clone turned up once. The J gene is TRBJ2-7, the V gene TRBV21-1. TRBV21-1 is reported as a pseudogene. The CDR3 is made up of 14 amino acids. The CDR3 nucleotides read TGTGCCAGCAGCAAAGGACCCGGGGGCCTTCAGCAGTACTTC. Translating gives CASSKGPGGLQQYF.

This clone was seen a handful of times. The V gene is TRBV10-2, the J gene TRBJ2-7; D may be TRBD1 or TRBD2 (5 bases each). Per germline, CDR1 WSHSY and CDR2 SAAADI. Trimming took 3 bases from V and 0 from J, leaving 6 bases between them. This CDR3 comprises 13 residues. Here the CDR3 reads CASSDGGSYEQYF. The CDR3 DNA reads as TGCGCCAGCAGTGATGGGGGCTCCTACGAGCAGTACTTC.

The V gene is TRBV11-2, the J gene TRBJ2-5; 9 nucleotides agree with TRBD1. The better agreement between TRBJ2-7 and the DNA end casts doubt on the J call. CDR3 size: 15 residues. Germline V CDR1 and CDR2: SGHAT, FQNNGV. This CDR3 is CASSLGGQGVYEQYF. The CDR3 DNA reads as TGTGCCAGCAGCTTAGGGGGACAGGGTGTATACGAGCAGTACTTC.

The V and J genes are TRBV11-2 and TRBJ1-6; the D is unclear. With 1 base removed from V and 7 bases from J, the gap between germline ends came to 5 bases. Germline V gene lookup returns CDR1 SGHAT and CDR2 FQNNGV. There are 13 residues in the CDR3. CDR3 in amino acids: CASSLASNSPLHF. The CDR3 DNA reads TGTGCCAGCAGCTTAGCAAGCAATTCACCCCTCCACTTT.

The chain employs TRBV6-5 and TRBJ1-2; D is unresolved. The CDR3 spans 15 residues. V was trimmed by 4 bases and J by 4 bases, leaving 16 bases between them. CDR1 MNHEY and CDR2 SVGAGI come from the germline V gene. The CDR3 nucleotides read TGTGCCAGCAGTTGCGGGGAGCCCCGGTGCTATGGCTACACCTTC. Amino acid sequence: CASSCGEPRCYGYTF.

The genes are TRBV30 and TRBJ2-5; D not certain. This CDR3 is 10 amino acids long. Looked up from germline, CDR1 is GTSNPN and CDR2 is SVGIG (reference sequence). Deletions cut 4 bases from V and 4 bases from J, with 4 bases between. The CDR3 DNA follows: TGTGCCTGGAAAAGAGAGACCCAGTACTTC. It yields the protein CAWKRETQYF.

CDR3 coding DNA: TGTGCCAGCAGTGAGCAGGGCACAGATACGCAGTATTTT. This sequence encodes CASSEQGTDTQYF. The rearrangement joins TRBV6-4 to TRBJ2-3, with D hard to call. The V end lost 3 bases, the J end lost 1 base, and 5 bases lay between the germline ends. The CDR3 runs to 13 residues. The germline V gene has CDR1 MRHNA and CDR2 SNTAGT.

J is TRBJ1-1 and V is TRBV10-3; D not resolved. The CDR3 is made up of 13 amino acids. Looked up from germline, CDR1 is ENHRY and CDR2 is SYGVKD. V was cut by 4 bases and J by 0 bases, with 6 bases left in between. The CDR3 DNA sequence: TGTGCCATCAGTGCGAGTATGAACACTGAAGCTTTCTTT. Amino acids: CAISASMNTEAFF.

This chain links TRBV2 with TRBJ1-3, with D uncertain. V lost 8 bases and J lost 7, with 15 bases in between. This CDR3 spans 13 amino acids. Germline V gene data show CDR1 as SNHLY and CDR2 as FYNNEI. The CDR3 region is CASRVDNGNTIYF. The CDR3 DNA follows: TGTGCCAGCCGGGTAGATAATGGGAACACCATATATTTT.

V gene TRBV18 combines with J gene TRBJ2-2, with 11 positions matching TRBD2. V lost 4 bases to trimming and J lost 7 bases; unmatched junction nucleotides: 8. Germline V lookup: CDR1 KGHSH, CDR2 LQKENI. The CDR3 consists of 16 residues. Here the CDR3 DNA reads TGTGCCAGCTCACTAAATCCCGGACTAGCGGGCGGGGAGCTGTTTTTT. It encodes CASSLNPGLAGGELFF.

This clone was counted a single time. The chain links TRBV30 to TRBJ1-1; TRBD1 agrees at 9 bases. The junction had 13 bases not matched to a gene; V was cut back by 3 bases and J by 5 bases. CDR1 is GTSNPN and CDR2 is SVGIG in the germline V gene (reference sequence). The CDR3 is 16 residues long. In nucleotides, the CDR3 is TGTGCCTGGAGGGCTGGGCGAGACAGGGGGATAACTGAAGCTTTCTTT. This codes for CAWRAGRDRGITEAFF.

This chain joins TRBV25-1 and TRBJ2-2; D unclear. Germline assignment: CDR1 MGHDK and CDR2 SYGVNS. Trimming stripped 1 base from V and 7 bases from J, with 7 bases between. The CDR3 loop spans 13 amino acids. DNA of the CDR3: TGTGCCAGCAGTGAATCCGATAACGGGGAGCTGTTTTTT. Its protein product is CASSESDNGELFF.

The CDR3 protein is CASSPRRGQGAKEQYF. In DNA, the CDR3 is TGTGCCAGCTCACCACGGAGGGGACAGGGGGCTAAAGAGCAGTACTTC. The rearrangement links TRBV18 to TRBJ2-7; 12 positions match TRBD1. J gave up 7 bases and V 1 base, and 8 bases lay outside the gene matches. The germline V gene has CDR1 KGHSH and CDR2 LQKENI. The CDR3 has 16 residues.

The chain links TRBV7-8 to TRBJ2-1, with 7 positions matching TRBD2. From germline, CDR1 is SGHVS and CDR2 FQNEAQ. The trim removed 3 bases at V and 6 bases at J, leaving 14 bases unmatched. The CDR3 totals 17 residues. CDR3: CASSFTAFPGRANEQFF. The CDR3 DNA follows: TGTGCCAGCAGCTTCACCGCTTTTCCGGGGAGGGCCAATGAGCAGTTCTTC.

This clone was counted a single time. This chain connects TRBV5-1 to TRBJ2-7, with TRBD2 matching 8 bases. The V segment lost 4 bases and the J segment 7 bases; nucleotides outside the gene matches: 7. The CDR3 length is 13 residues. The germline V gene has CDR1 SGHRS and CDR2 YFSETQ. As DNA, the CDR3 is TGCGCCAGCAGCAGACTAGCGTCGGAAGAGCAGTACTTC. Its translation: CASSRLASEEQYF.

The gene calls are TRBV10-3 and TRBJ2-3, with TRBD1 identical over 7 bases. The length of the CDR3 is 13 residues. Per germline, CDR1 ENHRY and CDR2 SYGVKD. J was trimmed by 5 bases and V by 7 bases; bases with no gene match: 6. The DNA for the CDR3 is TGTGCCATCACCGTGACAGGGAGAGATACGCAGTATTTT. Its protein product is CAITVTGRDTQYF.